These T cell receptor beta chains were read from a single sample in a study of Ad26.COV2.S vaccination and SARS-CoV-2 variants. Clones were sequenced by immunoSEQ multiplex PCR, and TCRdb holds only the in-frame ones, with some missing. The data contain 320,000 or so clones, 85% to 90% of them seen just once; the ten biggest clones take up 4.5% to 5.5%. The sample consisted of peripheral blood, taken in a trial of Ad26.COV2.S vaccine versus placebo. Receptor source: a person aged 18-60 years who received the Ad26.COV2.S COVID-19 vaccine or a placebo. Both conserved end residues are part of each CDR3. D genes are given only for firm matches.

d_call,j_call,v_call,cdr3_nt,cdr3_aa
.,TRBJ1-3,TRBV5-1,TGCGCCAGCAGCTCGAGGGTTGGAAACACCATATATTTT,CASSSRVGNTIYF
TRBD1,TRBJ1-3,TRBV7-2,TGTGCCAGCAGCTTGCAGGGGGCGGTGTCTGGAAACACCATATATTTT,CASSLQGAVSGNTIYF
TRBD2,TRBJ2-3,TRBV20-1,TGCAGTGCTAGTTTTTTCGGGCGGGAGGCAAGCACAGATACGCAGTATTTT,CSASFFGREASTDTQYF
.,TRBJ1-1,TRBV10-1,TGCGCCAGCAGTGAGTCAGGAGGGGGGAACACTGAAGCTTTCTTT,CASSESGGGNTEAFF
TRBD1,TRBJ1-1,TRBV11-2,TGTGCCAGCCAGGGACAGCTCTTGAACACTGAAGCTTTCTTT,CASQGQLLNTEAFF
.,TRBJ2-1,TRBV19,TGTGCCAGTAGTATTTTTTGGGGGGATGAGCAGTTCTTC,CASSIFWGDEQFF
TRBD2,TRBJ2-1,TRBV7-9,TGTGCCAGCAGCTCGATTGGGGCGGGACTAGCGGGAGGCTTCAATGAGCAGTTCTTC,CASSSIGAGLAGGFNEQFF
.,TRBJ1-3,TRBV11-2,TGTGCCAGCAGCTCCGTGGGACTCCGAAGCTCTGGAAACACCATATATTTT,CASSSVGLRSSGNTIYF
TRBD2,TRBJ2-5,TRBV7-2,TGTGCCAGCAGCGCCATAGCGGGGGGGCTCTGGGAGACCCAGTACTTC,CASSAIAGGLWETQYF
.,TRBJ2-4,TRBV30,TGTGCCTGGAGTCCCCTGGGCGGTTGGGGGGACATTCAGTACTTC,CAWSPLGGWGDIQYF
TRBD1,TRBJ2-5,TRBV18,TGTGCCAGCTCATCAAACAGGGGTGGAGAGACCCAGTACTTC,CASSSNRGGETQYF
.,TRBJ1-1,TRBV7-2,TGTGCCAGCAGCTTGCCCTGGGCAGAGAACACTGAAGCTTTCTTT,CASSLPWAENTEAFF
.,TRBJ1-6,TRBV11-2,TGTGCCAGCAGTCGGGGGGGCGGGGCCAATTCACCCCTCCACTTT,CASSRGGGANSPLHF
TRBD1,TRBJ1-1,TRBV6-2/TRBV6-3,TGTGCCAGCAGTTACTCCACAGGGGGTGTGAACACTGAAGCTTTCTTT,CASSYSTGGVNTEAFF
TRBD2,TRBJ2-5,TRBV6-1,TGTGCCAGCAGTGAATGGACTAGCGGGGGCCTGTACCAAGAGACCCAGTACTTC,CASSEWTSGGLYQETQYF